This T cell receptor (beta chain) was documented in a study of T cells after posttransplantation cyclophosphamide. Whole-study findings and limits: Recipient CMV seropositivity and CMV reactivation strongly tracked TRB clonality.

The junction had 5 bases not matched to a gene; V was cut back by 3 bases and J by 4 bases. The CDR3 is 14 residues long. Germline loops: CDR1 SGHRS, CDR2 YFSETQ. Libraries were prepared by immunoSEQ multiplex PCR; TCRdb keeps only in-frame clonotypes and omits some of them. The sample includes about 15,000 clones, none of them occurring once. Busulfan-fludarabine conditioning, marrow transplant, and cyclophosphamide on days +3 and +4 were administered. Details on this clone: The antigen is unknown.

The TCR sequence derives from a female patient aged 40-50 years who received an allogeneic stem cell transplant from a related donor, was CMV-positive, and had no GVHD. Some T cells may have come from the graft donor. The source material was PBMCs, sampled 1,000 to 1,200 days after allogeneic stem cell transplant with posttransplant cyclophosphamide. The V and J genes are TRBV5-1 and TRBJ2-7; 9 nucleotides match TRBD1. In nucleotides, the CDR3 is TGCGCCAGCAGCTCGGGACAGGGACCATACGAGCAGTACTTC. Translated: CASSSGQGPYEQYF.